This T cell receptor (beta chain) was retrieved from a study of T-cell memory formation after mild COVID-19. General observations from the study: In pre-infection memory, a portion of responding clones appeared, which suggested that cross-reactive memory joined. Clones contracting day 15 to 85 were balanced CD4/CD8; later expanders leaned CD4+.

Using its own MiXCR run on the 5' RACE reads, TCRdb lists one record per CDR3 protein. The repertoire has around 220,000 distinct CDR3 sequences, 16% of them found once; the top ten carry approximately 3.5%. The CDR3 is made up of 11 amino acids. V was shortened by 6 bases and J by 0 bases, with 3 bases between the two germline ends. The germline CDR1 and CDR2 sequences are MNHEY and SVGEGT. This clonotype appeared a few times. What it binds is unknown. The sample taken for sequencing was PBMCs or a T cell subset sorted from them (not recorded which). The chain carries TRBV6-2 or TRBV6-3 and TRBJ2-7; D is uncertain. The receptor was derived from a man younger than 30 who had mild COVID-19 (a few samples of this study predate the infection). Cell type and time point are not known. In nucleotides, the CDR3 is TGTGCCAGCAGGGACTCCTACGAGCAGTACGTC. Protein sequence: CASRDSYEQYV.